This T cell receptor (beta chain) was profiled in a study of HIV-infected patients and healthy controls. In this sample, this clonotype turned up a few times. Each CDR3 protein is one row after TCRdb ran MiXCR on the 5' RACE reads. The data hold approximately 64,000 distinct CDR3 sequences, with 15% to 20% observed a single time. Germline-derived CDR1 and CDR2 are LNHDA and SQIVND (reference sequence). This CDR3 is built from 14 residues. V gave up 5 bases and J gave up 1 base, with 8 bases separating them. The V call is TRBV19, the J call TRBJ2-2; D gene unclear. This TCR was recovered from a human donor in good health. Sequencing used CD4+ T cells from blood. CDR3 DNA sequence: TGTGCCAGTAGTCCGTGGGAGAACACCGGGGAGCTGTTTTTT. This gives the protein CASSPWENTGELFF.